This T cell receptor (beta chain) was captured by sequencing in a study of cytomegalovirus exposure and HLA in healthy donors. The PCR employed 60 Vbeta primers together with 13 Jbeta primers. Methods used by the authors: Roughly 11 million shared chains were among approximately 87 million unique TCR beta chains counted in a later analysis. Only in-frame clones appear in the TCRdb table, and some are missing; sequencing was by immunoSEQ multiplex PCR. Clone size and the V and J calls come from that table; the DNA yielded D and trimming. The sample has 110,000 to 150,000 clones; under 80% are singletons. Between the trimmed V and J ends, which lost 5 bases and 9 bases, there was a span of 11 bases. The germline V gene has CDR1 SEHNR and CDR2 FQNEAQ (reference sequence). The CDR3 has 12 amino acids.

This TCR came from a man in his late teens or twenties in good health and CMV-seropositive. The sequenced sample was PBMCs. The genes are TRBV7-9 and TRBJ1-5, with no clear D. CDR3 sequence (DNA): TGTGCCAGCAGCGAACGGGGTCCGCCCCAGCATTTT. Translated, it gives CASSERGPPQHF.